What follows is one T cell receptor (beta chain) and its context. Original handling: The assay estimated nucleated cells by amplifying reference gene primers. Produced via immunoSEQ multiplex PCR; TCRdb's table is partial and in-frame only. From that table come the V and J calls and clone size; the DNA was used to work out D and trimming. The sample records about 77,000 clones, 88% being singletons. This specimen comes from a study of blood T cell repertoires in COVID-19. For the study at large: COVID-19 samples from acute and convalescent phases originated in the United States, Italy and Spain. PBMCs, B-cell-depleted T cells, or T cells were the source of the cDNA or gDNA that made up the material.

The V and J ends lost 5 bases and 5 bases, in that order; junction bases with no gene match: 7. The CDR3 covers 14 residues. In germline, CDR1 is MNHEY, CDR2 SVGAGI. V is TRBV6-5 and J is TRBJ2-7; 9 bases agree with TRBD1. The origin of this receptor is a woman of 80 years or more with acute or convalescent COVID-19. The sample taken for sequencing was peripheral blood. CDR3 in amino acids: CASSLTGGGHEQYF. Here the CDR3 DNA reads TGTGCCAGCAGTCTTACAGGGGGCGGCCACGAGCAGTACTTC.